Listed below are T cell receptor beta chains from one sample, sequenced in a study of T cell repertoires in ileal Crohn's disease. Repertoires were generated with immunoSEQ multiplex PCR, while TCRdb's copy carries only in-frame clones and drops some. The profile shows about 11,000 clones, around 80% of them singletons. Input material: ileal tissue. These receptors were obtained from an adult with Crohn's disease. Each CDR3 is given with its conserved first and last residue. Each record gives: J gene, D gene, clone size, CDR3 length, V gene, CDR3 protein, CDR3 DNA. D genes are given only for firm matches. Part of the rows lack a size; the others show once, few, many or a class for expanded clones.

j_gene: TRBJ1-6; d_gene: -; abundance: -; len: 15; v_gene: TRBV4-3; CDR3aa: CASSLVYQGNSPLHF; CDR3nt: TGCGCCAGCAGCCTAGTATACCAGGGAAATTCACCCCTCCACTTT
j_gene: TRBJ2-7; d_gene: TRBD1; abundance: -; len: 18; v_gene: TRBV18; CDR3aa: CASSHNTFTGDLSYEQYF; CDR3nt: TGTGCCAGCTCACATAATACCTTCACAGGGGACCTTTCCTACGAGCAGTACTTC
j_gene: TRBJ1-6; d_gene: -; abundance: few; len: 13; v_gene: TRBV7-9; CDR3aa: CASSLQGYSPLHF; CDR3nt: TGTGCCAGCAGCTTGCAGGGGTATTCACCCCTCCACTTT
j_gene: TRBJ2-2; d_gene: -; abundance: -; len: 16; v_gene: TRBV5-1; CDR3aa: CASGAAGVAGTGELFF; CDR3nt: TGCGCCAGCGGGGCGGCAGGGGTAGCTGGCACCGGGGAGCTGTTTTTT
j_gene: TRBJ2-2; d_gene: TRBD1; abundance: -; len: 15; v_gene: TRBV5-1; CDR3aa: CASSPGQAGSGELFF; CDR3nt: TGCGCCAGCAGCCCGGGACAGGCTGGCTCCGGGGAGCTGTTTTTT
j_gene: TRBJ2-3; d_gene: TRBD2; abundance: once; len: 14; v_gene: TRBV6-1; CDR3aa: CATHSSGDTDTQYF; CDR3nt: TGTGCCACCCATTCTAGCGGGGACACAGATACGCAGTATTTT
j_gene: TRBJ1-2; d_gene: TRBD1; abundance: -; len: 16; v_gene: TRBV9; CDR3aa: CASSVGLQGLDYGYTF; CDR3nt: TGTGCCAGCAGCGTCGGCCTACAGGGGTTAGACTATGGCTACACCTTC
j_gene: TRBJ2-7; d_gene: -; abundance: -; len: 14; v_gene: TRBV5-1; CDR3aa: CASSLSSRGYEQYF; CDR3nt: TGCGCCAGCAGCTTGAGTTCCAGGGGCTACGAGCAGTACTTC
j_gene: TRBJ2-5; d_gene: -; abundance: few; len: 12; v_gene: TRBV9; CDR3aa: CASSVFEETQYF; CDR3nt: TGTGCCAGCAGCGTATTCGAAGAGACCCAGTACTTC
j_gene: TRBJ1-2; d_gene: TRBD1; abundance: few; len: 14; v_gene: TRBV2; CDR3aa: CASSEGQGDYGYTF; CDR3nt: TGTGCCAGCAGTGAAGGACAGGGAGACTATGGCTACACCTTC
j_gene: TRBJ2-5; d_gene: -; abundance: few; len: 11; v_gene: TRBV20-1; CDR3aa: CSGLVQETQYF; CDR3nt: TGCAGTGGACTGGTTCAAGAGACCCAGTACTTC
j_gene: TRBJ2-5; d_gene: -; abundance: few; len: 15; v_gene: TRBV19; CDR3aa: CASSIAQGGGETQYF; CDR3nt: TGTGCCAGTAGTATAGCTCAGGGAGGGGGGGAGACCCAGTACTTC
j_gene: TRBJ1-5; d_gene: -; abundance: -; len: 14; v_gene: TRBV6-1; CDR3aa: CASSEVGVGQPQHF; CDR3nt: TGTGCCAGCAGTGAGGTCGGGGTTGGACAGCCCCAGCATTTT
j_gene: TRBJ2-3; d_gene: -; abundance: -; len: 14; v_gene: TRBV6-6; CDR3aa: CASSGDSLTDTQYF; CDR3nt: TGTGCCAGCAGCGGGGACTCACTCACAGATACGCAGTATTTT
j_gene: TRBJ1-1; d_gene: -; abundance: -; len: 15; v_gene: TRBV18; CDR3aa: CASSRLQIMNTEAFF; CDR3nt: TGTGCCAGCTCACGATTACAGATCATGAACACTGAAGCTTTCTTT
j_gene: TRBJ2-5; d_gene: TRBD2; abundance: few; len: 17; v_gene: TRBV5-1; CDR3aa: CASSLGMGGGTQETQYF; CDR3nt: TGCGCCAGCAGCTTGGGCATGGGCGGGGGTACCCAAGAGACCCAGTACTTC
j_gene: TRBJ2-3; d_gene: -; abundance: -; len: 15; v_gene: TRBV11-2; CDR3aa: CASSLAGSGAGTQYF; CDR3nt: TGTGCCAGCAGCTTAGCCGGAAGCGGTGCGGGTACGCAGTATTTT
j_gene: TRBJ2-1; d_gene: TRBD2; abundance: -; len: 16; v_gene: TRBV6-1; CDR3aa: CASSEASGGVKSEQFF; CDR3nt: TGTGCCAGCAGTGAAGCTAGCGGGGGGGTGAAGAGTGAGCAGTTCTTC
j_gene: TRBJ2-7; d_gene: -; abundance: -; len: 11; v_gene: TRBV10-1; CDR3aa: CARGLASEQYF; CDR3nt: TGCGCCAGGGGACTTGCCTCCGAGCAGTACTTC
j_gene: TRBJ2-5; d_gene: -; abundance: -; len: 12; v_gene: TRBV4-1; CDR3aa: CASSQLEETQYF; CDR3nt: TGCGCCAGCAGCCAACTAGAGGAGACCCAGTACTTC
j_gene: TRBJ2-3; d_gene: -; abundance: few; len: 15; v_gene: TRBV5-1; CDR3aa: CASSLSVGGTDTQYF; CDR3nt: TGCGCCAGCAGCTTATCGGTTGGTGGCACAGATACGCAGTATTTT
j_gene: TRBJ1-4; d_gene: -; abundance: -; len: 14; v_gene: TRBV6-1; CDR3aa: CASSESVANEKLFF; CDR3nt: TGCGCCAGCAGTGAAAGCGTAGCTAATGAAAAACTGTTTTTT
j_gene: TRBJ2-2; d_gene: -; abundance: -; len: 15; v_gene: TRBV5-8; CDR3aa: CASSLGQVNTGELFF; CDR3nt: TGTGCCAGCAGCTTGGGACAGGTGAACACCGGGGAGCTGTTTTTT
j_gene: TRBJ2-6; d_gene: -; abundance: -; len: 15; v_gene: TRBV5-1; CDR3aa: CASSLENSGANVLTF; CDR3nt: TGCGCCAGCAGCTTAGAGAACTCTGGGGCCAACGTCCTGACTTTC
j_gene: TRBJ1-6; d_gene: -; abundance: few; len: 12; v_gene: TRBV6-5; CDR3aa: CASRRGNSPLHF; CDR3nt: TGTGCCAGCAGACGGGGGAATTCACCCCTCCACTTT
j_gene: TRBJ1-6; d_gene: TRBD1; abundance: -; len: 16; v_gene: TRBV2; CDR3aa: CASGETGESYNSPLHF; CDR3nt: TGTGCCAGCGGAGAGACAGGGGAATCCTATAATTCACCCCTCCACTTT
j_gene: TRBJ1-6; d_gene: -; abundance: few; len: 16; v_gene: TRBV7-9; CDR3aa: CASSLDADSYNSPLHF; CDR3nt: TGTGCCAGCAGCTTAGACGCAGACTCCTATAATTCACCCCTCCACTTT
j_gene: TRBJ2-7; d_gene: TRBD2; abundance: -; len: 17; v_gene: TRBV9; CDR3aa: CASSVVLLAGGPDEQYF; CDR3nt: TGTGCCAGCAGCGTAGTTTTACTAGCGGGGGGGCCCGACGAGCAGTACTTC
j_gene: TRBJ2-7; d_gene: TRBD1; abundance: once; len: 15; v_gene: TRBV27; CDR3aa: CASSFEGASSYEQYF; CDR3nt: TGTGCCAGCAGTTTCGAGGGGGCTAGCTCCTACGAGCAGTACTTC
j_gene: TRBJ1-2; d_gene: -; abundance: -; len: 17; v_gene: TRBV5-1; CDR3aa: CASSATGGVYRSYGYTF; CDR3nt: TGCGCCAGCAGCGCTACGGGGGGCGTCTATCGATCCTATGGCTACACCTTC
j_gene: TRBJ2-3; d_gene: -; abundance: once; len: 12; v_gene: TRBV7-2; CDR3aa: CASSLPPDTQYF; CDR3nt: TGTGCCAGCAGCTTACCTCCAGATACGCAGTATTTT
j_gene: TRBJ2-1; d_gene: -; abundance: -; len: 16; v_gene: TRBV6-4; CDR3aa: CASSEEASSSYNEQFF; CDR3nt: TGTGCCAGCAGTGAAGAAGCGTCCAGCTCCTACAATGAGCAGTTCTTC
j_gene: TRBJ2-7; d_gene: TRBD2; abundance: -; len: 14; v_gene: TRBV5-5; CDR3aa: CASRDIGGAYEQYF; CDR3nt: TGTGCCAGCAGGGACATTGGGGGGGCCTACGAGCAGTACTTC
j_gene: TRBJ1-6; d_gene: -; abundance: -; len: 15; v_gene: TRBV2; CDR3aa: CASSDVVLYNSPLHF; CDR3nt: TGTGCCAGCAGTGATGTAGTCCTCTATAATTCACCCCTCCACTTT
j_gene: TRBJ2-1; d_gene: -; abundance: -; len: 11; v_gene: TRBV2; CDR3aa: CASSLSGAKFF; CDR3nt: TGTGCCAGCAGTCTGTCAGGGGCCAAGTTCTTC
j_gene: TRBJ2-5; d_gene: -; abundance: once; len: 12; v_gene: TRBV6-5; CDR3aa: CASTGSAETQYF; CDR3nt: TGTGCCAGCACCGGATCAGCGGAGACCCAGTACTTC
j_gene: TRBJ2-3; d_gene: -; abundance: -; len: 15; v_gene: TRBV5-1; CDR3aa: CASSVGVVIPDTQYF; CDR3nt: TGCGCCAGCAGCGTCGGAGTTGTCATCCCGGATACGCAGTATTTT
j_gene: TRBJ2-7; d_gene: -; abundance: -; len: 13; v_gene: TRBV13; CDR3aa: CASSLNLFYEQYF; CDR3nt: TGTGCCAGCAGCTTAAACCTATTCTACGAGCAGTACTTC
j_gene: TRBJ2-7; d_gene: -; abundance: -; len: 16; v_gene: TRBV5-1; CDR3aa: CASTNGRAAGTDEQYF; CDR3nt: TGCGCCAGCACCAATGGACGGGCTGCGGGGACAGACGAGCAGTACTTC
j_gene: TRBJ2-7; d_gene: TRBD2; abundance: -; len: 15; v_gene: TRBV4-1; CDR3aa: CASSPFSGGKYEQYF; CDR3nt: TGCGCCAGCAGCCCTTTCAGCGGGGGGAAATACGAGCAGTACTTC
j_gene: TRBJ2-3; d_gene: -; abundance: -; len: 14; v_gene: TRBV14; CDR3aa: CASSQDRSADTQYF; CDR3nt: TGTGCCAGCAGCCAAGATCGGAGCGCCGACACGCAGTATTTT
j_gene: TRBJ2-3; d_gene: TRBD2; abundance: -; len: 14; v_gene: TRBV29-1; CDR3aa: CSVGGAGGTDTQYF; CDR3nt: TGCAGCGTCGGTGGAGCGGGAGGCACAGATACGCAGTATTTT
j_gene: TRBJ2-3; d_gene: -; abundance: once; len: 15; v_gene: TRBV5-4; CDR3aa: CASSLQTDSTDTQYF; CDR3nt: TGTGCCAGCAGCTTACAGACAGACAGCACAGATACGCAGTATTTT
j_gene: TRBJ2-3; d_gene: -; abundance: -; len: 15; v_gene: TRBV1; CDR3aa: CTSSQDRVRTDTQYF; CDR3nt: TGCACCAGCAGCCAAGATCGGGTGCGCACAGATACGCAGTATTTT
j_gene: TRBJ1-5; d_gene: -; abundance: -; len: 14; v_gene: TRBV5-6; CDR3aa: CASSPGDSNQPQHF; CDR3nt: TGTGCCAGCAGCCCAGGGGATAGCAATCAGCCCCAGCATTTT
j_gene: TRBJ2-5; d_gene: TRBD2; abundance: -; len: 14; v_gene: TRBV5-4; CDR3aa: CASSLAGLAQTQYF; CDR3nt: TGTGCCAGCAGCTTGGCGGGACTAGCGCAGACCCAGTACTTC
j_gene: TRBJ2-2; d_gene: -; abundance: once; len: 14; v_gene: TRBV7-8; CDR3aa: CASSFVRQTGELFF; CDR3nt: TGTGCCAGCAGCTTCGTGCGCCAAACCGGGGAGCTGTTTTTT
j_gene: TRBJ2-7; d_gene: TRBD2; abundance: -; len: 15; v_gene: TRBV11-2; CDR3aa: CASSPSGGHAYEQYF; CDR3nt: TGTGCCAGCAGCCCTAGCGGGGGACACGCCTACGAGCAGTACTTC
j_gene: TRBJ2-2; d_gene: -; abundance: -; len: 14; v_gene: TRBV5-1; CDR3aa: CASSFLTATGELFF; CDR3nt: TGCGCCAGCAGCTTCCTTACTGCTACCGGGGAGCTGTTTTTT
j_gene: TRBJ2-7; d_gene: TRBD2; abundance: -; len: 15; v_gene: TRBV7-2; CDR3aa: CASSPGFLAVYEQYF; CDR3nt: TGTGCCAGCAGCCCCGGATTTCTAGCGGTCTACGAGCAGTACTTC
j_gene: TRBJ2-2; d_gene: TRBD1; abundance: -; len: 14; v_gene: TRBV7-3; CDR3aa: CASTLTTGAGELFF; CDR3nt: TGTGCCAGCACCCTCACTACAGGGGCCGGGGAGCTGTTTTTT
j_gene: TRBJ1-1; d_gene: TRBD1; abundance: once; len: 13; v_gene: TRBV27; CDR3aa: CASSLDRDTEAFF; CDR3nt: TGTGCCAGCAGTTTGGACAGGGACACTGAAGCTTTCTTT
j_gene: TRBJ2-3; d_gene: -; abundance: -; len: 16; v_gene: TRBV10-3; CDR3aa: CAISESERANPGTQYF; CDR3nt: TGTGCCATCAGTGAGTCGGAGCGGGCTAACCCAGGGACGCAGTATTTT
j_gene: TRBJ1-3; d_gene: TRBD1; abundance: -; len: 14; v_gene: TRBV2; CDR3aa: CASKGQGPGNTIYF; CDR3nt: TGTGCCAGCAAGGGACAGGGCCCTGGAAACACCATATATTTT
j_gene: TRBJ2-3; d_gene: TRBD2; abundance: -; len: 14; v_gene: TRBV7-3; CDR3aa: CASSWGGSTDTQYF; CDR3nt: TGTGCCAGCAGCTGGGGGGGTAGCACAGATACGCAGTATTTT
j_gene: TRBJ1-1; d_gene: -; abundance: once; len: 12; v_gene: TRBV4-3; CDR3aa: CASSQAVGEAFF; CDR3nt: TGCGCCAGCAGCCAAGCGGTCGGTGAAGCTTTCTTT
j_gene: TRBJ1-3; d_gene: -; abundance: -; len: 15; v_gene: TRBV18; CDR3aa: CASSPGRVSGNTIYF; CDR3nt: TGTGCCAGCTCACCGGGCAGGGTGTCCGGAAACACCATATATTTT